Below, 23 T cell receptor beta chains from the same sample are listed, as sequenced in a study of T cells in Graves' hyperthyroidism and ophthalmopathy (dated by TCRdb to between 2019 and 2020). The library relied on multiplex PCR. Sequencing was performed on an Illumina HiSeq 2000. The TCR beta CDR3 regions were amplified from RNA transcripts. A first-round RT-PCR of the TCR CDR3 used the HTBI primer set with the Qiagen OneStep RT-PCR kit. TCRdb passed the public sequencing reads through fastp at Q25 and MiXCR, retaining productive beta sequences. CDR3 protein sequences are deduplicated, and each keeps its most common genes and DNA. This sample has over 350,000 distinct CDR3 sequences in its table, and 11% to 15% of those were observed once. The top ten constitute 28% of the sample. Sample: blood. These receptors were taken from a man aged 45 to 65 with Graves' ophthalmopathy.

This clonotype was picked up many times. The J gene is TRBJ1-6, the V gene TRBV3-1; D is undetermined. Germline V lookup: CDR1 LGHDT, CDR2 YNNKEL (reference sequence). This CDR3 is 13 amino acids long. Trimming removed 4 bases from V and 8 bases from J, with 9 bases in between. CDR3 sequence reads: CASSPDGDSPLHF. The CDR3 coding sequence is TGTGCCAGCAGCCCGGACGGGGATTCACCCCTCCACTTT.

There are many counts of this clonotype. The V and J genes are TRBV20-1 and TRBJ1-5, with D unresolved. CDR1 is DFQATT, CDR2 SNEGSKA, per germline (reference sequence). The CDR3 spans 16 residues. V lost 0 bases and J 5 bases, leaving 17 bases between the germline ends. The CDR3 protein is CSARESFFGQDQPQHF. The CDR3 DNA reads as TGCAGTGCTAGAGAAAGTTTCTTCGGGCAGGATCAGCCCCAGCATTTT.

This clonotype was detected many times. The chain links TRBV12-3 or TRBV12-4 to TRBJ2-2; 8 nucleotides match TRBD1. Germline trimming cut 1 base from V and 4 bases from J; bases unmatched to any gene: 5. CDR3 length: 16 amino acids. In nucleotides, the CDR3 is TGTGCCAGCAGTTTAGGCAGGACAGGGTTCACCGGGGAGCTGTTTTTT. Its translation: CASSLGRTGFTGELFF.

The V and J genes are TRBV28 and TRBJ2-7, with D unresolved. Trimming stripped 5 bases from V and 2 bases from J, with 13 bases between. The length of the CDR3 is 14 residues. Germline V gene sequence: CDR1 MDHEN, CDR2 SYDVKM. The CDR3 DNA follows: TGTGCCAGCAGTCCAAACGGCAGAGCCTACGAGCAGTACTTC. It specifies CASSPNGRAYEQYF.

This clonotype was observed many times. This chain joins TRBV27 and TRBJ2-5; possible D gene TRBD1, 6 bases. Germline CDR1 MNHEY, CDR2 SMNVEV (reference sequence). The CDR3 contains 14 residues. Between the trimmed V and J ends, which lost 6 bases and 5 bases, there was a span of 16 bases. This chain's CDR3 is CASRARTGLETQYF. Here the CDR3 DNA reads TGTGCCAGCAGGGCAAGAACAGGGTTGGAGACCCAGTACTTC.

This clonotype was recorded at least ten times. The chain uses TRBV30 and TRBJ2-1, with TRBD2 matching over 8 bases. Looked up from germline, CDR1 is GTSNPN and CDR2 is SVGIG (reference sequence). Trimming cost V 2 bases and J 6 bases; bases outside gene matches: 3. The CDR3 is 13 residues long. CDR3 in DNA: TGTGCCTGGAGTCCCGGGAGGGGCAATGAGCAGTTCTTC. Translating it yields CAWSPGRGNEQFF.

This clonotype was counted only a few times. The chain joins TRBV20-1 to TRBJ1-1, with 9 bases matching TRBD1. Germline lookup yields CDR1 DFQATT and CDR2 SNEGSKA (reference sequence). The CDR3 totals 12 residues. With 6 bases clipped from V and 4 bases from J, the junction kept 3 bases outside the gene matches. CDR3 nucleotide sequence: TGCAGTGCAATGACAGGGGGCACTGAAGCTTTCTTT. Amino acid sequence: CSAMTGGTEAFF.

This clonotype was recorded many times. Here the CDR3 DNA reads TGTGCCAGCAGCGCCACGATTCGGACAGGCGGAGAGACCCAGTACTTC. This gives the protein CASSATIRTGGETQYF. J is TRBJ2-5 and V is TRBV3-1, with 7 bases that match TRBD1. With 5 bases clipped from V and 4 bases from J, the junction kept 13 bases outside the gene matches. CDR1 and CDR2 from the germline V gene are LGHDT and YNNKEL (reference sequence). This CDR3 has 16 amino acids.

The table lists this clonotype with many counts. This chain joins TRBV5-1 and TRBJ2-7, with D unresolved. Germline lookup yields CDR1 SGHRS and CDR2 YFSETQ. Between the trimmed V and J ends, which lost 6 bases and 0 bases, there was a span of 10 bases. CDR3 length: 13 amino acids. CDR3 DNA: TGCGCCAGCACCCCAATGACCTCCTACGAGCAGTACTTC. Translation gives CASTPMTSYEQYF. The full variable domain, rest sourced from reference TRBV5-1 and TRBJ2-7, is KAGVTQTPRYLIKTRGQQVTLSCSPISGHRSVSWYQQTPGQGLQFLFEYFSETQRNKGNFPGRFSGRQFSNSRSEMNVSTLELGDSALYLCASTPMTSYEQYFGPGTRLTVT.

DNA for the CDR3: TGTGCCAGCAGTCCAGGGGGGGGCCGGGAGCAGTTCTTC. Amino acids: CASSPGGGREQFF. This chain links TRBV6-2 or TRBV6-3 with TRBJ2-1; D is perhaps TRBD1 or TRBD2 (7 bases each). V lost 5 bases to trimming and J lost 10 bases, with 15 bases between them. CDR1 and CDR2 from the germline V gene are MNHEY and SVGEGT. This CDR3 has 13 residues.

This clonotype came up many times. The chain links TRBV20-1 to TRBJ2-2; D is possibly TRBD1 (6 bases). This CDR3 has 16 residues. V gave up 2 bases and J gave up 1 base, with 14 bases separating them. Germline CDR1 is DFQATT and CDR2 is SNEGSKA (reference sequence). The CDR3 region has the DNA TGCAGTGCTAGACGGTCCGGGACAAAGAACACCGGGGAGCTGTTTTTT. Translating it yields CSARRSGTKNTGELFF.

This clonotype was seen more than once but under ten times. The chain carries TRBV7-2 and TRBJ2-7, with a possible D match to TRBD2 (7 bases). V lost 4 bases, J lost 1 base, and 20 bases lay in between. Looked up from germline, CDR1 is SGHTA and CDR2 is FQGNSA. The CDR3 loop spans 17 amino acids. This CDR3 is CASSSRWGGAQSYEQYF. CDR3 nucleotides: TGTGCCAGCAGCTCCCGATGGGGGGGCGCTCAGTCCTACGAGCAGTACTTC.

This clonotype has at least ten counts. The rearrangement joins TRBV20-1 to TRBJ2-1, with 10 nucleotides matching TRBD2. Germline lookup yields CDR1 DFQATT and CDR2 SNEGSKA (reference sequence). The CDR3 loop spans 15 amino acids. With V trimmed by 6 bases and J by 10 bases, 15 bases remained unmatched. CDR3 protein: CSAANLAGDYSEQFF. The DNA for the CDR3 is TGCAGTGCAGCCAACCTAGCGGGAGATTATTCCGAGCAGTTCTTC.

The DNA of the CDR3 is TGCGCCAGCAGGAACCCAGGCTCCTACAATGAGCAGTTCTTC. Protein sequence: CASRNPGSYNEQFF. The chain employs TRBV5-1 and TRBJ2-1, with no clear D. The CDR3 consists of 14 residues. V gave up 5 bases and J gave up 0 bases, with 9 bases separating them. Germline V gives CDR1 SGHRS, CDR2 YFSETQ.

This clonotype was picked up a small number of times. V is TRBV19 and J is TRBJ1-5; D ambiguous. The ends were cut back, 3 bases at V and 0 bases at J, with 6 bases in the middle. The germline V gene has CDR1 LNHDA and CDR2 SQIVND (reference sequence). There are 14 residues in the CDR3. CDR3 sequence reads: CASSMRGSNQPQHF. The CDR3 DNA sequence: TGTGCCAGTAGTATGCGAGGTAGCAATCAGCCCCAGCATTTT. The variable domain in full, completed from reference TRBV19 and TRBJ1-5, reads DGGITQSPKYLFRKEGQNVTLSCEQNLNHDAMYWYRQDPGQGLRLIYYSQIVNDFQKGDIAEGYSVSREKKESFPLTVTSAQKNPTAFYLCASSMRGSNQPQHFGDGTRLSIL.

This clonotype was seen ten or more times. The rearrangement uses TRBV30 and TRBJ2-2; D could derive from TRBD1 or TRBD2 (5 bases each). This CDR3 is 15 amino acids long. The V gene's germline CDR1 is GTSNPN and CDR2 SVGIG (reference sequence). Trimming cost V 5 bases and J 0 bases, with 13 bases left between them. CDR3 protein: CAWAIGETNTGELFF. CDR3 nucleotide sequence: TGTGCCTGGGCTATAGGGGAGACGAACACCGGGGAGCTGTTTTTT.

This clonotype was detected ten times or more. The chain links TRBV20-1 to TRBJ2-7; 10 bases align to TRBD1. This CDR3 is built from 14 residues. Trimming took 8 bases from V and 0 from J; bases not matched to a gene: 7. Germline V gene sequence: CDR1 DFQATT, CDR2 SNEGSKA (reference sequence). For the CDR3, the DNA is TGCAGTCGGGATAGGACAGGGGGCTCCTACGAGCAGTACTTC. Its translation: CSRDRTGGSYEQYF.

A note on this clonotype: One base away lies a much larger clone, so this may be a sequencing read error. The CDR3 loop reads CATSDPTRVGQPQHF. CDR3 nucleotide sequence: TGTGCCACCAGTGATCCGACCAGGGTGGGTCAGCCCCAGCATTTT. This chain uses TRBV24-1 with TRBJ1-5; maybe TRBD1 (5 bases). The CDR3 extends over 15 amino acids. Germline CDR1 reads KGHDR; CDR2 reads SFDVKD. V gave up 3 bases and J gave up 6 bases, with 14 bases separating them.

The table lists this clonotype with many counts. The chain joins TRBV9 to TRBJ2-7, with D unresolved. The CDR3 spans 15 residues. Trimming took 1 base from V and 3 from J, leaving 14 bases between them. Per germline, CDR1 SGDLS and CDR2 YYNGEE. CDR3 amino acids: CASSVQDGGDYEQYF. CDR3 DNA: TGTGCCAGCAGCGTACAGGATGGCGGAGACTACGAGCAGTACTTC.

This clonotype appeared a few times. The chain employs TRBV28 and TRBJ2-1, with 8 bases fitting TRBD2. CDR1 is MDHEN and CDR2 is SYDVKM in the germline V gene. With 5 bases clipped from V and 5 bases from J, the junction kept 11 bases outside the gene matches. There are 16 residues in the CDR3. The CDR3: CASSPPGGAGDNEQFF. CDR3 nucleotide sequence: TGTGCCAGCAGTCCCCCCGGGGGAGCGGGAGACAATGAGCAGTTCTTC.

The table lists this clonotype with a count of one. The CDR3 sequence: CASTGQINEQFF. For the CDR3, the DNA is TGTGCCAGCACCGGACAGATCAATGAGCAGTTCTTC. The chain couples TRBV11-1 to TRBJ2-1, with D tentatively TRBD1 (6 bases). Between the trimmed V and J ends, which lost 7 bases and 6 bases, there was a span of 10 bases. The CDR3 contains 12 residues. CDR1 SGHAT and CDR2 FQDESV come from the germline V gene (reference sequence).

This clonotype showed up many times. V gene TRBV5-5 combines with J gene TRBJ2-1, with D possibly being TRBD1 (5 bases). Germline assignment: CDR1 SGHKS and CDR2 YYEKEE (reference sequence). The CDR3 covers 18 residues. The V gene lost 0 bases and the J gene lost 0 bases, with 16 bases spanning the gap. The CDR3 loop is CASSLGLRTDSSYNEQFF. CDR3 DNA sequence: TGTGCCAGCAGCTTGGGCCTGAGGACCGACAGCTCCTACAATGAGCAGTTCTTC.

This clonotype was seen at least ten times. This CDR3 reads CASSDPDRIMNTEAFF. The DNA for the CDR3 is TGTGCCAGCAGCGACCCGGACCGAATCATGAACACTGAAGCTTTCTTT. This rearrangement joins TRBV11-1 to TRBJ1-1; no definite D call. In germline, CDR1 is SGHAT, CDR2 FQDESV (reference sequence). The CDR3 runs 16 residues. V was trimmed by 5 bases and J by 0 bases, leaving 16 bases between them.